The subject of this entry is one T cell receptor (beta chain). Its antigen is unidentified. This sample stems from a study of cytotoxic CD8 clonotypes in ibrutinib-treated CLL. Sequencing was performed with immunoSEQ multiplex PCR; in TCRdb, only in-frame clones are kept and a portion is missing. The data contain about 140,000 clones, more than 75% of them seen just once; the ten biggest clones take up roughly 7.6%. This CDR3 has 15 amino acids. Germline V gene sequence: CDR1 SEHNR, CDR2 FQNEAQ (reference sequence). Trimming removed 3 bases from V and 0 bases from J, with 9 bases in between. Cryopreserved PBMCs yielded approximately 2 micrograms of genomic DNA for TCR beta libraries. Study conclusions and caveats: At the start, clonality exceeded age-matched healthy donors and followed circulating CD8+ T-cell counts. Sustained-remission and progressing patients' sampling times differed.

This specimen consisted of PBMCs, obtained after 36 months of ibrutinib treatment. V usage is TRBV7-9 and J usage is TRBJ1-5, with no clear D. This receptor was taken from a human donor with chronic lymphocytic leukemia. The CDR3 reads CASSFDGYSNQPQHF. Here the CDR3 DNA reads TGTGCCAGCAGCTTCGACGGATATAGCAATCAGCCCCAGCATTTT.